Listed below are T cell receptor beta chains from one sample, sequenced in a study of technical replicates of blood from a few donors. Generated by immunoSEQ multiplex PCR, the TCRdb table keeps only in-frame clones and is missing some. This sample yields around 76,000 clones, of which about nine tenths are seen a single time; around 0.27% belongs to the top ten. Sequencing was carried out using T cells isolated from PBMCs. These receptors all come from a human donor in good health. CDR3s include the opening cysteine and the closing phenylalanine or tryptophan. The D gene is left open where the match is weak. Only some rows state a clone size, as once, few, many or a class for expanded clones.

j_gene: TRBJ1-1
v_gene: TRBV7-9
abundance: few
d_gene: .
len: 15
CDR3aa: CASSFNQGSGTEAFF
CDR3nt: TGTGCCAGCAGCTTCAACCAGGGGAGTGGCACTGAAGCTTTCTTT

j_gene: TRBJ2-5
v_gene: TRBV5-6
abundance: .
d_gene: .
len: 16
CDR3aa: CASSSRTLNPGETQYF
CDR3nt: TGTGCCAGCAGCTCACGGACACTCAACCCCGGAGAGACCCAGTACTTC

j_gene: TRBJ2-5
v_gene: TRBV11-3
abundance: .
d_gene: TRBD2
len: 16
CDR3aa: CASSFPLAGGRETQYF
CDR3nt: TGTGCCAGCAGCTTCCCACTTGCGGGGGGTAGGGAGACCCAGTACTTC

j_gene: TRBJ1-5
v_gene: TRBV15
abundance: .
d_gene: .
len: 16
CDR3aa: CATSSGGMVYNQPQHF
CDR3nt: TGTGCCACCAGCAGCGGAGGAATGGTTTACAATCAGCCCCAGCATTTT

j_gene: TRBJ2-1
v_gene: TRBV25-1
abundance: .
d_gene: TRBD2
len: 11
CDR3aa: CATSGGRSRIF
CDR3nt: TGTGCCACCTCGGGGGGGAGGTCCAGGATCTTC

j_gene: TRBJ1-1
v_gene: TRBV11-2
abundance: .
d_gene: .
len: 11
CDR3aa: CASSPLTEAFF
CDR3nt: TGTGCCAGCAGCCCCCTCACTGAAGCTTTCTTT

j_gene: TRBJ2-1
v_gene: TRBV6-1
abundance: .
d_gene: .
len: 16
CDR3aa: CASSDRYRSPYNEQFF
CDR3nt: TGTGCCAGCAGTGATCGCTACAGGTCTCCCTACAATGAGCAGTTCTTC

j_gene: TRBJ2-2
v_gene: TRBV6-1
abundance: .
d_gene: .
len: 15
CDR3aa: CASPGRQGGRGELFF
CDR3nt: TGTGCCAGCCCCGGACGGCAGGGAGGCAGAGGGGAGCTGTTTTTT

j_gene: TRBJ1-2
v_gene: TRBV21-1
abundance: .
d_gene: .
len: 10
CDR3aa: CASSYRLSFF
CDR3nt: TGTGCCAGCAGCTATAGACTCTCATTCTTC

j_gene: TRBJ2-5
v_gene: TRBV29-1
abundance: .
d_gene: .
len: 12
CDR3aa: CSVEGERETQYF
CDR3nt: TGCAGCGTTGAAGGGGAGAGAGAGACCCAGTACTTC

j_gene: TRBJ2-2
v_gene: TRBV27
abundance: .
d_gene: .
len: 15
CDR3aa: CASSPRTVRTGELFF
CDR3nt: TGTGCCAGCAGTCCCCGGACAGTCCGAACCGGGGAGCTGTTTTTT

j_gene: TRBJ1-2
v_gene: TRBV29-1
abundance: once
d_gene: TRBD1
len: 15
CDR3aa: CSVAPRDSSNYGYTF
CDR3nt: TGCAGCGTTGCCCCACGGGACAGCTCTAACTATGGCTACACCTTC

j_gene: TRBJ2-1
v_gene: TRBV18
abundance: .
d_gene: TRBD1
len: 14
CDR3aa: CASHRTGVHNEQFF
CDR3nt: TGTGCCAGCCACCGTACAGGGGTCCACAATGAGCAGTTCTTC

j_gene: TRBJ1-1
v_gene: TRBV9
abundance: .
d_gene: .
len: 13
CDR3aa: CASSDHRDTEAFF
CDR3nt: TGTGCCAGCAGCGATCACAGGGACACTGAAGCTTTCTTT

j_gene: TRBJ1-5
v_gene: TRBV19
abundance: few
d_gene: TRBD1
len: 14
CDR3aa: CASSRGGRGDPQHF
CDR3nt: TGTGCCAGCTCGAGGGGAGGCAGGGGGGATCCCCAGCATTTT

j_gene: TRBJ2-3
v_gene: TRBV5-1
abundance: .
d_gene: .
len: 17
CDR3aa: CASSLAFSGGSTDTQYF
CDR3nt: TGCGCCAGCAGCTTGGCCTTCTCTGGCGGTAGCACAGATACGCAGTATTTT

j_gene: TRBJ1-1
v_gene: TRBV5-4
abundance: once
d_gene: TRBD1
len: 17
CDR3aa: CASSLGQGAVKNTEAFF
CDR3nt: TGTGCCAGCAGCTTGGGACAGGGGGCGGTTAAGAACACTGAAGCTTTCTTT

j_gene: TRBJ2-7
v_gene: TRBV6-5
abundance: .
d_gene: TRBD1
len: 14
CDR3aa: CASSYRQGDYEQYF
CDR3nt: TGTGCCAGCAGTTACCGGCAGGGGGACTACGAGCAGTACTTC

j_gene: TRBJ2-3
v_gene: TRBV6-5
abundance: .
d_gene: .
len: 13
CDR3aa: CASTSQITDTQYF
CDR3nt: TGTGCCAGCACCTCACAAATTACAGATACGCAGTATTTT

j_gene: TRBJ1-1
v_gene: TRBV30
abundance: .
d_gene: .
len: 12
CDR3aa: CAWGSPNAEAFF
CDR3nt: TGTGCCTGGGGGAGCCCGAACGCTGAAGCTTTCTTT

j_gene: TRBJ2-1
v_gene: TRBV27
abundance: .
d_gene: .
len: 11
CDR3aa: CASRRSNEQFF
CDR3nt: TGTGCCAGCAGGAGAAGCAATGAGCAGTTCTTC

j_gene: TRBJ2-2
v_gene: TRBV27
abundance: .
d_gene: TRBD2
len: 14
CDR3aa: CASQLGLASGELFF
CDR3nt: TGTGCGAGCCAGTTAGGACTAGCTTCCGGGGAGCTGTTTTTT

j_gene: TRBJ2-1
v_gene: TRBV27
abundance: .
d_gene: TRBD1
len: 14
CDR3aa: CASRTTGHWDEQFF
CDR3nt: TGTGCCAGCAGGACGACAGGGCACTGGGATGAGCAGTTCTTC

j_gene: TRBJ1-1
v_gene: TRBV5-1
abundance: few
d_gene: .
len: 12
CDR3aa: CASNTGNTEAFF
CDR3nt: TGCGCCAGCAATACAGGGAACACTGAAGCTTTCTTT

j_gene: TRBJ2-7
v_gene: TRBV7-9
abundance: .
d_gene: .
len: 13
CDR3aa: CASTTADSYEQYF
CDR3nt: TGTGCCAGCACTACAGCCGACTCCTACGAGCAGTACTTC

j_gene: TRBJ1-2
v_gene: TRBV5-1
abundance: once
d_gene: TRBD1
len: 14
CDR3aa: CASSWGTANYGYTF
CDR3nt: TGCGCCAGCAGCTGGGGGACAGCTAACTATGGCTACACCTTC

j_gene: TRBJ2-1
v_gene: TRBV9
abundance: .
d_gene: TRBD2
len: 16
CDR3aa: CASSVSSGRSYNEQFF
CDR3nt: TGTGCCAGCAGCGTGTCCAGCGGGAGATCCTACAATGAGCAGTTCTTC

j_gene: TRBJ2-1
v_gene: TRBV5-8
abundance: .
d_gene: TRBD2
len: 17
CDR3aa: CASSLAVFGGSYNEQFF
CDR3nt: TGTGCCAGCAGCTTGGCCGTTTTCGGCGGGAGCTATAATGAGCAGTTCTTC

j_gene: TRBJ2-1
v_gene: TRBV11-2
abundance: .
d_gene: TRBD1
len: 16
CDR3aa: CASSVGTGGLYNEQFF
CDR3nt: TGTGCCAGCAGCGTCGGGACAGGGGGTCTCTACAATGAGCAGTTCTTC

j_gene: TRBJ2-1
v_gene: TRBV18
abundance: .
d_gene: TRBD2
len: 15
CDR3aa: CASSPNQRGVSEQFF
CDR3nt: TGTGCCAGCTCACCAAACCAGCGGGGGGTCAGTGAGCAGTTCTTC

j_gene: TRBJ1-2
v_gene: TRBV6-6
abundance: .
d_gene: TRBD1
len: 16
CDR3aa: CASSYSIRTGDYGYTF
CDR3nt: TGTGCCAGCAGTTACTCGATTCGGACAGGGGACTATGGCTACACCTTC

j_gene: TRBJ2-2
v_gene: TRBV28
abundance: .
d_gene: TRBD2
len: 18
CDR3aa: CASSSWTSGVGDTGELFF
CDR3nt: TGTGCCAGCAGTTCCTGGACTAGCGGGGTCGGGGACACCGGGGAGCTGTTTTTT

j_gene: TRBJ2-3
v_gene: TRBV25-1
abundance: .
d_gene: .
len: 15
CDR3aa: CASSPYRGAADTQYF
CDR3nt: TGTGCCAGCAGTCCCTATCGGGGGGCCGCAGATACGCAGTATTTT

j_gene: TRBJ2-2
v_gene: TRBV7-9
abundance: .
d_gene: .
len: 14
CDR3aa: CASSPRTNTGELFF
CDR3nt: TGTGCCAGCAGTCCTAGGACGAACACCGGGGAGCTGTTTTTT

j_gene: TRBJ2-3
v_gene: TRBV27
abundance: .
d_gene: TRBD2
len: 17
CDR3aa: CASNRLAGGRMGDTQYF
CDR3nt: TGTGCCAGCAATAGACTAGCGGGAGGGCGCATGGGAGATACGCAGTATTTT

j_gene: TRBJ1-5
v_gene: TRBV25-1
abundance: few
d_gene: .
len: 14
CDR3aa: CASSEYGQGMPQHF
CDR3nt: TGTGCCAGCAGTGAATACGGCCAGGGCATGCCCCAGCATTTT

j_gene: TRBJ1-5
v_gene: TRBV5-5
abundance: .
d_gene: .
len: 18
CDR3aa: CASSLEGPGGLGNQPQHF
CDR3nt: TGTGCCAGCAGCTTGGAGGGTCCCGGGGGGCTCGGCAATCAGCCCCAGCATTTT

j_gene: TRBJ1-6
v_gene: TRBV15
abundance: .
d_gene: TRBD1
len: 16
CDR3aa: CATSGYGQGNNSPLHF
CDR3nt: TGTGCCACCAGCGGATATGGACAGGGGAATAACTCACCCCTCCACTTT

j_gene: TRBJ2-1
v_gene: TRBV10-1
abundance: .
d_gene: TRBD2
len: 14
CDR3aa: CASTPGRVYNEQFF
CDR3nt: TGCGCCAGCACCCCCGGGAGGGTCTACAATGAGCAGTTCTTC

j_gene: TRBJ2-1
v_gene: TRBV11-3
abundance: .
d_gene: TRBD2
len: 18
CDR3aa: CASSSYGQRDSSYNEQFF
CDR3nt: TGTGCCAGCAGCTCATATGGGCAGCGGGATAGCTCCTACAATGAGCAGTTCTTC

j_gene: TRBJ2-7
v_gene: TRBV28
abundance: few
d_gene: TRBD1
len: 16
CDR3aa: CASRRTGGVLRDEQYF
CDR3nt: TGTGCCAGCAGAAGGACAGGGGGTGTCCTTCGGGACGAGCAGTACTTC